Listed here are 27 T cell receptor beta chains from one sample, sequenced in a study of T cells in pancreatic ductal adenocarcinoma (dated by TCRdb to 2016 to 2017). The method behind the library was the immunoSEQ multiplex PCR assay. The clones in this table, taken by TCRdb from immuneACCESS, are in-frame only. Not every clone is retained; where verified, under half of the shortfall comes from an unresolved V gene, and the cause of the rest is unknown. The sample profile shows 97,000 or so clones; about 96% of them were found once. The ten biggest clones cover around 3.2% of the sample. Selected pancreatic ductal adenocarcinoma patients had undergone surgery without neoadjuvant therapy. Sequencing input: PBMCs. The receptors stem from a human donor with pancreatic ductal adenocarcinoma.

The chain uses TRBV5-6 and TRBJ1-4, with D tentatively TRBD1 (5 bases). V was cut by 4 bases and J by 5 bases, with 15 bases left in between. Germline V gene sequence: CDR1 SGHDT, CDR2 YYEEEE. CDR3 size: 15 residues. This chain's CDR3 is CASSTWDLTNEKLFF. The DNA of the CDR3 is TGTGCCAGCAGCACGTGGGACTTGACAAATGAAAAACTGTTTTTT.

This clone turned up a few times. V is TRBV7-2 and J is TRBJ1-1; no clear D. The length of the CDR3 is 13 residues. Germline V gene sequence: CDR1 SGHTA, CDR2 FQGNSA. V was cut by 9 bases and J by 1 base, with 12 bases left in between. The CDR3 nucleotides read TGTGCCAGGGAGGACGGGTGGAACACTGAAGCTTTCTTT. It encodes CAREDGWNTEAFF.

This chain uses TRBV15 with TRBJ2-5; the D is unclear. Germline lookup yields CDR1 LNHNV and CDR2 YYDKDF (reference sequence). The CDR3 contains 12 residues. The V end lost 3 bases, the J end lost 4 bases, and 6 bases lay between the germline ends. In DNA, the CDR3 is TGTGCCACCAGCAGGCCGCGAGAGACCCAGTACTTC. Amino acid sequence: CATSRPRETQYF.

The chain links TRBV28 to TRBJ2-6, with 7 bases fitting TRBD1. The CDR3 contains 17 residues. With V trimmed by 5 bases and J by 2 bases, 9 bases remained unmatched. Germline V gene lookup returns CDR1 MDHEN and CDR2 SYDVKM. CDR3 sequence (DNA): TGTGCCAGCAGTCATCGACAGGGAGCGCCTGGGGCCAACGTCCTGACTTTC. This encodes CASSHRQGAPGANVLTF. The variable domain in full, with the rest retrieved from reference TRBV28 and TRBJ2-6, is DVKVTQSSRYLVKRTGEKVFLECVQDMDHENMFWYRQDPGLGLRLIYFSYDVKMKEKGDIPEGYSVSREKKERFSLILESASTNQTSMYLCASSHRQGAPGANVLTFGAGSRLTVL.

The DNA of the CDR3 is TGTGCCAGCAGTCTATATAGAACAGGGGGCGGATATGGCTACACCTTC. It translates to CASSLYRTGGGYGYTF. The chain combines TRBV28 with TRBJ1-2, with 9 bases identical to TRBD1. The germline CDR1 and CDR2 sequences are MDHEN and SYDVKM. With 5 bases clipped from V and 5 bases from J, the junction kept 12 bases outside the gene matches. The CDR3 sequence is 16 residues long.

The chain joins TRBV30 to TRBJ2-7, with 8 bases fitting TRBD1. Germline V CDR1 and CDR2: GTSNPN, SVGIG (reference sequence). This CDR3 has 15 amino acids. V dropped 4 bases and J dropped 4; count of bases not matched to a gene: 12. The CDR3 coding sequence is TGTGCCTGGACCCAAACCGGGACAGGAAATTACGAGCAGTACTTC. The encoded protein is CAWTQTGTGNYEQYF. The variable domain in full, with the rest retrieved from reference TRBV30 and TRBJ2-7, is SQTIHQWPATLVQPVGSPLSLECTVEGTSNPNLYWYRQAAGRGLQLLFYSVGIGQISSEVPQNLSASRPQDRQFILSSKKLLLSDSGFYLCAWTQTGTGNYEQYFGPGTRLTVT.

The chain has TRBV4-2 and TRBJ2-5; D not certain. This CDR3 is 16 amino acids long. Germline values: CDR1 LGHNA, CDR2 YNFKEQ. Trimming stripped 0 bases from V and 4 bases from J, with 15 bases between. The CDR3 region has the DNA TGTGCCAGCAGCCAAGAAGTGGCCCAGACGGGAGAGACCCAGTACTTC. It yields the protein CASSQEVAQTGETQYF.

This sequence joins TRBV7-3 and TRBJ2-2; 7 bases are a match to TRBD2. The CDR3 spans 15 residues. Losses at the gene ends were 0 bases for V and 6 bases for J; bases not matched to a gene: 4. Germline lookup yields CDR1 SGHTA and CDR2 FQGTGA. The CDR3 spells CASSLTGAGAGELFF. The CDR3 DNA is TGTGCCAGCAGCTTAACGGGCGCGGGGGCCGGGGAGCTGTTTTTT.

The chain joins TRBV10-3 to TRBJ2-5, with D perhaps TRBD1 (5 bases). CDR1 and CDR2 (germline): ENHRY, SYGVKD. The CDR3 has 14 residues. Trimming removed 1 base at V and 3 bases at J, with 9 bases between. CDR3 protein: CAISELGAEETQYF. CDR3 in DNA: TGTGCCATCAGTGAGTTAGGGGCTGAAGAGACCCAGTACTTC.

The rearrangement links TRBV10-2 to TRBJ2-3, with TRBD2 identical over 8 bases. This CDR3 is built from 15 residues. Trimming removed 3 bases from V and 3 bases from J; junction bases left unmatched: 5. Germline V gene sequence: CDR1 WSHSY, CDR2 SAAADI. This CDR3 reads CASSEAAGATDTQYF. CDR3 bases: TGCGCCAGCAGTGAAGCAGCGGGAGCGACAGATACGCAGTATTTT.

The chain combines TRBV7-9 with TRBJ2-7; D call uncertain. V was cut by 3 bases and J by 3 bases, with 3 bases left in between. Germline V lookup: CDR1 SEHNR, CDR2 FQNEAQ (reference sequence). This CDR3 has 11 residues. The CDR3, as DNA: TGTGCCAGCAGCTTCCGCTACGAGCAGTACTTC. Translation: CASSFRYEQYF.

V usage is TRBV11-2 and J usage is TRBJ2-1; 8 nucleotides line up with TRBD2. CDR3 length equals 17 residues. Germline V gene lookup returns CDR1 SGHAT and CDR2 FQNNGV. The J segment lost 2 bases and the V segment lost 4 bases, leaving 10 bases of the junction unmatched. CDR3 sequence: CASSWRAAGVTYNEQFF. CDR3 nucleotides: TGTGCCAGCAGCTGGAGGGCAGCGGGAGTAACCTACAATGAGCAGTTCTTC.

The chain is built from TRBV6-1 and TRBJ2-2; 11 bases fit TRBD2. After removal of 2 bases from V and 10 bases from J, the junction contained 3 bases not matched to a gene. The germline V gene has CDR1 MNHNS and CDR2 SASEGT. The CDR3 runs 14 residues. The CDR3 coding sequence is TGTGCCAGCAGTGAACTAGCGGGAGGTTCGGAGCTGTTTTTT. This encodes CASSELAGGSELFF.

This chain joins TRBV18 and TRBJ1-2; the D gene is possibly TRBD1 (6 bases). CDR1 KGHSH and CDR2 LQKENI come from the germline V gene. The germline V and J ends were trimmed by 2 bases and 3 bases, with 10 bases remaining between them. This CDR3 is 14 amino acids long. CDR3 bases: TGTGCCAGCTCACCAAAAAAGGGGGACTATGGCTACACCTTC. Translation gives CASSPKKGDYGYTF. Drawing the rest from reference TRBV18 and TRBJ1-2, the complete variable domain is NAGVMQNPRHLVRRRGQEARLRCSPMKGHSHVYWYRQLPEEGLKFMVYLQKENIIDESGMPKERFSAEFPKEGPSILRIQQVVRGDSAAYFCASSPKKGDYGYTFGSGTRLTVV.

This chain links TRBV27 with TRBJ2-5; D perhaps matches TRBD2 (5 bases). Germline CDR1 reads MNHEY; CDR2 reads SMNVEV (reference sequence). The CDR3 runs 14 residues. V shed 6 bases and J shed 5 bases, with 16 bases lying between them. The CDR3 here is CASRRTGVGETQYF. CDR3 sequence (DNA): TGTGCCAGCAGGCGGACCGGGGTCGGGGAGACCCAGTACTTC.

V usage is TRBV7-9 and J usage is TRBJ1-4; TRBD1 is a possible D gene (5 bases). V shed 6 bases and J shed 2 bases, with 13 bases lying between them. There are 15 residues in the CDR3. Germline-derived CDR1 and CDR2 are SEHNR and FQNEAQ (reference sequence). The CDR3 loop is CASSSGGSTNEKLFF. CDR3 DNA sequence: TGTGCCAGCAGTTCCGGGGGGTCCACTAATGAAAAACTGTTTTTT.

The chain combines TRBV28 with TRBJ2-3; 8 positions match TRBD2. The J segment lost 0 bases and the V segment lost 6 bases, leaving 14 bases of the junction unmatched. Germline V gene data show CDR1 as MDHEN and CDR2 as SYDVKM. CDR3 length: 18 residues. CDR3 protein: CASSLIGLATPSTDTQYF. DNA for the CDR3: TGTGCCAGCAGCCTAATCGGACTAGCCACCCCCAGCACAGATACGCAGTATTTT. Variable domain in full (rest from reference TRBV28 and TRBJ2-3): DVKVTQSSRYLVKRTGEKVFLECVQDMDHENMFWYRQDPGLGLRLIYFSYDVKMKEKGDIPEGYSVSREKKERFSLILESASTNQTSMYLCASSLIGLATPSTDTQYFGPGTRLTVL.

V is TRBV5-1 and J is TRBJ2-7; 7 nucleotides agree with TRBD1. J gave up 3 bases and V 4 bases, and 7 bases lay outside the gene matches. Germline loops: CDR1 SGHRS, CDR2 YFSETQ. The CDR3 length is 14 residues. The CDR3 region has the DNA TGCGCCAGCAGCCACCCGGGACAGAACTACGAGCAGTACTTC. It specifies CASSHPGQNYEQYF.

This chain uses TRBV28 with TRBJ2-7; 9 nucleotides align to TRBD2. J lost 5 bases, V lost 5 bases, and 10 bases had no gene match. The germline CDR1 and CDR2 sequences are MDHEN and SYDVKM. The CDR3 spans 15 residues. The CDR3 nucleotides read TGTGCCAGCAGTCCCCCCGCGGGAGGGTCCAACGAGCAGTACTTC. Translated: CASSPPAGGSNEQYF. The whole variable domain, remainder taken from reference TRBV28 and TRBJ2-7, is DVKVTQSSRYLVKRTGEKVFLECVQDMDHENMFWYRQDPGLGLRLIYFSYDVKMKEKGDIPEGYSVSREKKERFSLILESASTNQTSMYLCASSPPAGGSNEQYFGPGTRLTVT.

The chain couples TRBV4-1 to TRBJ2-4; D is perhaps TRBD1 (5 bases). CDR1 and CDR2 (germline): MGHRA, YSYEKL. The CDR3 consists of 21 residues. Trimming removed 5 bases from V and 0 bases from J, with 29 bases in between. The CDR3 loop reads CASSANSWTRATSLAKNIQYF. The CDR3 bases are TGCGCCAGCAGCGCGAATTCATGGACACGCGCCACCTCCCTAGCCAAAAACATTCAGTACTTC.

CDR3 DNA: TGTGCCAGCAGTCGGGACAGGGGAGCCCTTAATGAAAAACTGTTTTTT. Translated, it gives CASSRDRGALNEKLFF. The genes are TRBV2 and TRBJ1-4; TRBD1 matches at 10 bases. V was pared by 5 bases and J by 4 bases, with 7 bases of the junction left unmatched. This CDR3 contains 16 residues. The germline gives CDR1 SNHLY, CDR2 FYNNEI.

CDR3 bases: TGCGCCAGCAGTAGACAGGGCTGGTGCGAGCAGTACTTC. It is translated as CASSRQGWCEQYF. This chain joins TRBV23-1 and TRBJ2-7; 7 nucleotides match TRBD1. TRBV23-1 is an ORF; its function is uncertain. Losses at the gene ends were 5 bases for V and 6 bases for J; bases not matched to a gene: 7. This CDR3 contains 13 residues.

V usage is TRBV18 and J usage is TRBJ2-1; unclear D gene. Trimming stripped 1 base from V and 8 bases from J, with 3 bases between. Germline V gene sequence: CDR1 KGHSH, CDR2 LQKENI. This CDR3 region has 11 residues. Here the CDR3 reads CASSPRDEQFF. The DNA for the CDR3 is TGTGCCAGCTCACCACGAGATGAGCAGTTCTTC. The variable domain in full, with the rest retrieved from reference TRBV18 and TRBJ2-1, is NAGVMQNPRHLVRRRGQEARLRCSPMKGHSHVYWYRQLPEEGLKFMVYLQKENIIDESGMPKERFSAEFPKEGPSILRIQQVVRGDSAAYFCASSPRDEQFFGPGTRLTVL.

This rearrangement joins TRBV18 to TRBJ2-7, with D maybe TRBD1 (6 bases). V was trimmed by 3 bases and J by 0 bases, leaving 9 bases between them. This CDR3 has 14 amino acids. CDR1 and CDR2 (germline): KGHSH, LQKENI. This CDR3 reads CASSPEGVSYEQYF. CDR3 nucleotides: TGTGCCAGCTCACCCGAGGGGGTCTCCTACGAGCAGTACTTC.

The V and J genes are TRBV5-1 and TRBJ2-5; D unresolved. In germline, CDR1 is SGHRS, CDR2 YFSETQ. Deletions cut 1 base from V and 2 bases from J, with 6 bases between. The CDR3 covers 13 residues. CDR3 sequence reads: CASSLNQQETQYF. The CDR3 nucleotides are TGCGCCAGCAGCTTGAATCAGCAAGAGACCCAGTACTTC. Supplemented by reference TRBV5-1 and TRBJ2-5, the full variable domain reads KAGVTQTPRYLIKTRGQQVTLSCSPISGHRSVSWYQQTPGQGLQFLFEYFSETQRNKGNFPGRFSGRQFSNSRSEMNVSTLELGDSALYLCASSLNQQETQYFGPGTRLLVL.

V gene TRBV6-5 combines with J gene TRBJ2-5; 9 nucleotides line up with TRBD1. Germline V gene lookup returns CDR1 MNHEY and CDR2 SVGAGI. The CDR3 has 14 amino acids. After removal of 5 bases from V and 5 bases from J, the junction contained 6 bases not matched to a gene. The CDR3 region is CASSKQGALETQYF. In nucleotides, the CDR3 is TGTGCCAGCAGTAAACAGGGGGCGCTTGAGACCCAGTACTTC.

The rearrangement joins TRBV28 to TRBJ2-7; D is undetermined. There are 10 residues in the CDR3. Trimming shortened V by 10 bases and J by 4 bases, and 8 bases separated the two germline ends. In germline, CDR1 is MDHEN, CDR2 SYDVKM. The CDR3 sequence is CATSGYEQYF. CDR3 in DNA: TGTGCCACTTCGGGTTACGAGCAGTACTTC. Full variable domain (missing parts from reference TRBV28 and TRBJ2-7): DVKVTQSSRYLVKRTGEKVFLECVQDMDHENMFWYRQDPGLGLRLIYFSYDVKMKEKGDIPEGYSVSREKKERFSLILESASTNQTSMYLCATSGYEQYFGPGTRLTVT.